One sample yielded the 7 T cell receptor beta chains listed below, sequenced in a study of blood T cell repertoires in COVID-19. Some clones are missing from TCRdb's copy, which holds only in-frame ones; the method was immunoSEQ multiplex PCR. The sample carries tens of thousands of clones, more than 80% recorded once. Sequencing used peripheral blood. These receptors were obtained from a male donor with active COVID-19.

This chain uses TRBV5-6 with TRBJ2-1; 7 nucleotides line up with TRBD1. The V gene's germline CDR1 is SGHDT and CDR2 YYEEEE. This CDR3 region has 13 residues. Trimming removed 4 bases from V and 10 bases from J; junction bases left unmatched: 8. The CDR3 reads CASSPPGRGEQFF. The CDR3 nucleotides are TGTGCCAGCAGCCCCCCCGGCAGGGGGGAGCAGTTCTTC.

This clone was detected only a few times. V is TRBV11-2 and J is TRBJ2-7; a possible D gene is TRBD1 (8 bases). Germline loops: CDR1 SGHAT, CDR2 FQNNGV. CDR3 length equals 15 residues. Between the trimmed V and J ends, which lost 5 bases and 4 bases, there was a span of 18 bases. The CDR3 here is CASSPRQGRAYEQYF. The CDR3 nucleotides are TGTGCCAGCAGCCCGAGACAGGGGAGGGCTTACGAGCAGTACTTC.

J is TRBJ2-5 and V is TRBV5-1; D may be TRBD1 (6 bases). Looked up from germline, CDR1 is SGHRS and CDR2 is YFSETQ. V shed 2 bases and J shed 2 bases, with 10 bases lying between them. The CDR3 totals 14 residues. This CDR3 reads CASSLGQWQETQYF. CDR3 bases: TGCGCCAGCAGCTTAGGACAGTGGCAAGAGACCCAGTACTTC.

The CDR3 protein is CASSQGRDRVRSISEQFF. The CDR3, as DNA: TGCGCCAGCAGCCAAGGCCGGGACAGGGTAAGGTCGATCAGTGAGCAGTTCTTC. The chain uses TRBV4-1 and TRBJ2-1; TRBD1 matches 9 bases. The V gene end was trimmed by 1 base and the J gene end by 9 bases; junction bases not matched to a gene: 16. Germline CDR1 and CDR2: MGHRA and YSYEKL. The CDR3 length is 18 residues.

V and J are TRBV2 and TRBJ1-6, with 7 bases fitting TRBD1. V gave up 5 bases and J gave up 7 bases; unmatched junction bases: 11. The CDR3 is 16 residues long. Per germline, CDR1 SNHLY and CDR2 FYNNEI. The CDR3 coding sequence is TGTGCCAGCAGTCTGAGAACAGGGGCGGGCAATTCACCCCTCCACTTT. It yields the protein CASSLRTGAGNSPLHF. Filled out from reference TRBV2 and TRBJ1-6, the complete variable domain reads EPEVTQTPSHQVTQMGQEVILRCVPISNHLYFYWYRQILGQKVEFLVSFYNNEISEKSEIFDDQFSVERPDGSNFTLKIRSTKLEDSAMYFCASSLRTGAGNSPLHFGNGTRLTVT.

V gene TRBV19 combines with J gene TRBJ1-5, with 7 bases that match TRBD1. CDR1 and CDR2 from the germline V gene are LNHDA and SQIVND (reference sequence). V dropped 4 bases and J dropped 6; count of bases not matched to a gene: 18. The CDR3 covers 18 residues. DNA of the CDR3: TGTGCCAGTAGTACGAGGACGGCCGGGCCATCAGGGGGTCAGCCCCAGCATTTT. Amino acids: CASSTRTAGPSGGQPQHF.

CDR3: CSASHPGQGSEAFF. Written as DNA, the CDR3 is TGCAGTGCTAGTCATCCGGGACAGGGCTCTGAAGCTTTCTTT. This rearrangement joins TRBV20-1 to TRBJ1-1; 9 nucleotides align to TRBD1. Germline CDR1 is DFQATT and CDR2 is SNEGSKA (reference sequence). CDR3 length: 14 residues. V was clipped by 3 bases and J by 6 bases; unmatched bases: 8.